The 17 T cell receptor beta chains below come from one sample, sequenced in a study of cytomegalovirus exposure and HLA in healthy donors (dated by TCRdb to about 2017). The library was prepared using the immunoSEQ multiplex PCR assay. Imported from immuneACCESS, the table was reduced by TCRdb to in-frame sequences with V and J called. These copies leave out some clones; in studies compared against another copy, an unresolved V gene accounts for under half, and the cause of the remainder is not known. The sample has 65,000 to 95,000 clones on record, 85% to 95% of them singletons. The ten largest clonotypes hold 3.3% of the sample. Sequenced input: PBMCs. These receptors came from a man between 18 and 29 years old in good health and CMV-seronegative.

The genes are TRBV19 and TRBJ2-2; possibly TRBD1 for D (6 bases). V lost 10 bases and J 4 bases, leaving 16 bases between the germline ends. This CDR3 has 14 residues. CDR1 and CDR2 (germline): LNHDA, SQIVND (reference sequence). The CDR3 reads CAIKDSLSTGELFF. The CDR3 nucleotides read TGTGCCATAAAGGACAGCCTTAGCACCGGGGAGCTGTTTTTT.

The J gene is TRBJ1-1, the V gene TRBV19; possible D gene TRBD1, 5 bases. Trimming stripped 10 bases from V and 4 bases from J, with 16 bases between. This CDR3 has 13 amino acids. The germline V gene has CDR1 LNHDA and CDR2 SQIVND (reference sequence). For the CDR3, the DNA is TGTGCCACCATCGCGGGGGGGGGCACTGAAGCTTTCTTT. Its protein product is CATIAGGGTEAFF.

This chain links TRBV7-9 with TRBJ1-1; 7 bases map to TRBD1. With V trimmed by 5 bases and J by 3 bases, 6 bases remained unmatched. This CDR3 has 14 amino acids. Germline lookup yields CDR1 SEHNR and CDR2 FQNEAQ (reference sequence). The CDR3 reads CASSVGGEYTEAFF. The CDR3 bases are TGTGCCAGCAGCGTAGGGGGCGAGTACACTGAAGCTTTCTTT.

The CDR3 loop is CAWIFTGGGYTF. CDR3 nucleotides: TGTGCCTGGATCTTTACAGGGGGCGGCTACACCTTC. This sequence joins TRBV30 and TRBJ1-2, with 9 positions matching TRBD1. The CDR3 is made up of 12 amino acids. Germline CDR1 GTSNPN, CDR2 SVGIG (reference sequence). After removal of 4 bases from V and 8 bases from J, the junction contained 5 bases not matched to a gene.

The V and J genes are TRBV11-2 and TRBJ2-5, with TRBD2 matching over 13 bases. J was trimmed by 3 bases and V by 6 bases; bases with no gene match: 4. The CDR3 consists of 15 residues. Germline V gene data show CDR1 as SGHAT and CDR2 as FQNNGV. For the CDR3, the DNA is TGTGCCAGCAGACAAGGACTAGCGGGGGAAGAGACCCAGTACTTC. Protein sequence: CASRQGLAGEETQYF. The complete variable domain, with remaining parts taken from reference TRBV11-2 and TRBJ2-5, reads EAGVAQSPRYKIIEKRQSVAFWCNPISGHATLYWYQQILGQGPKLLIQFQNNGVVDDSQLPKDRFSAERLKGVDSTLKIQPAKLEDSAVYLCASRQGLAGEETQYFGPGTRLLVL.

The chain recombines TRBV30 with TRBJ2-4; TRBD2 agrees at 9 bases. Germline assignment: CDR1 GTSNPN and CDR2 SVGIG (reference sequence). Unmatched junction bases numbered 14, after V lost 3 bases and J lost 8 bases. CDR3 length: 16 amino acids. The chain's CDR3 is CAWRNQGRGGRDIQYF. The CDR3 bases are TGTGCCTGGAGAAACCAGGGGCGGGGGGGGCGGGACATTCAGTACTTC.

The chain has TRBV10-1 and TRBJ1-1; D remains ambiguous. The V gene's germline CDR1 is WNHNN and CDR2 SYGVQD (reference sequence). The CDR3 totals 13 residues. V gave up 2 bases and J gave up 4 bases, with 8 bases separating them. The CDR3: CASSENTGTEAFF. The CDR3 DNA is TGCGCCAGCAGTGAGAACACGGGCACTGAAGCTTTCTTT.

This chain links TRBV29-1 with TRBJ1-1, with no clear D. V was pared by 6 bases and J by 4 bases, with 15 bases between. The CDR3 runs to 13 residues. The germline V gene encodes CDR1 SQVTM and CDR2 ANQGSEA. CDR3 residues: CSVAPLHGTEAFF. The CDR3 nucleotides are TGCAGCGTCGCCCCGCTGCACGGCACTGAAGCTTTCTTT.

The CDR3 loop is CASSPSPGQKRGYTF. The CDR3 DNA sequence: TGTGCCAGCAGTCCCTCACCGGGACAGAAGAGGGGCTACACCTTC. This chain links TRBV27 with TRBJ1-2; 7 bases fit TRBD1. Per the germline V gene, CDR1 is MNHEY and CDR2 is SMNVEV (reference sequence). With V trimmed by 5 bases and J by 8 bases, 14 bases remained unmatched. CDR3 length equals 15 residues.

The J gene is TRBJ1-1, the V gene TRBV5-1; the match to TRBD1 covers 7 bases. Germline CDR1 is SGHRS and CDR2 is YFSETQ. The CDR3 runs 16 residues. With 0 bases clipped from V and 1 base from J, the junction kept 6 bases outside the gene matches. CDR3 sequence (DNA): TGCGCCAGCAGCTTGGGGCTGGGACAGCAGAACACTGAAGCTTTCTTT. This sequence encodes CASSLGLGQQNTEAFF.

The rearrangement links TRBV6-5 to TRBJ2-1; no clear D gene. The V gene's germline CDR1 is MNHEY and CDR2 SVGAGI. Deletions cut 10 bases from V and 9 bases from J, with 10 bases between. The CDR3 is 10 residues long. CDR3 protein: CATGLSEQFF. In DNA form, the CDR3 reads TGTGCCACAGGCTTGAGTGAGCAGTTCTTC.

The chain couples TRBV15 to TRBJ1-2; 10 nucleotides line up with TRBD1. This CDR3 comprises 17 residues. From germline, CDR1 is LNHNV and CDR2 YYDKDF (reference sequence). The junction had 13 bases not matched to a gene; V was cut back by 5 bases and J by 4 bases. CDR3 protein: CATSDPGTGAQFYGYTF. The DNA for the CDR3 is TGTGCCACCAGCGACCCCGGGACAGGGGCACAATTCTATGGCTACACCTTC.

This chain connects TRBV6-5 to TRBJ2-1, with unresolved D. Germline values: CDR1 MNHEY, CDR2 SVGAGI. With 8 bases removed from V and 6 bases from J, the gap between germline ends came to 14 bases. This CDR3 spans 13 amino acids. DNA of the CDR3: TGTGCCAGCGCCGACACAGAGTTCAATGAGCAGTTCTTC. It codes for CASADTEFNEQFF.

CDR3 sequence (DNA): TGTGCCAGCAGAACCGGGACTAGCGGCCAAGAGACCCAGTACTTC. Its translation: CASRTGTSGQETQYF. The rearrangement uses TRBV7-9 and TRBJ2-5; 11 nucleotides agree with TRBD2. The CDR3 contains 15 residues. The V and J ends lost 6 bases and 1 base, in that order; junction bases with no gene match: 4. CDR1 is SEHNR and CDR2 is FQNEAQ in the germline V gene (reference sequence). The whole variable domain, filled in from reference TRBV7-9 and TRBJ2-5, reads DTGVSQNPRHKITKRGQNVTFRCDPISEHNRLYWYRQTLGQGPEFLTYFQNEAQLEKSRLLSDRFSAERPKGSFSTLEIQRTEQGDSAMYLCASRTGTSGQETQYFGPGTRLLVL.

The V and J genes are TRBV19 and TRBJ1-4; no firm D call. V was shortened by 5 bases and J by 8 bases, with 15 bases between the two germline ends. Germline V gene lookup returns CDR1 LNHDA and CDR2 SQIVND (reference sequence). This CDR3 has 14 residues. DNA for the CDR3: TGTGCCAGTAGTGTGCCCGGGGTGAAGGAAAAACTGTTTTTT. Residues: CASSVPGVKEKLFF.

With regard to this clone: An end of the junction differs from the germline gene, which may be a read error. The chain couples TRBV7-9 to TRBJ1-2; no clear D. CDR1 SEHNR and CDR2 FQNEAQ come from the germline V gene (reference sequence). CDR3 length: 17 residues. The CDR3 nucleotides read TGTGCCAGCAGCTTAGGGCACCGCCTGAGATCCAACTATGGCTACGCCTTC. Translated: CASSLGHRLRSNYGYAF.

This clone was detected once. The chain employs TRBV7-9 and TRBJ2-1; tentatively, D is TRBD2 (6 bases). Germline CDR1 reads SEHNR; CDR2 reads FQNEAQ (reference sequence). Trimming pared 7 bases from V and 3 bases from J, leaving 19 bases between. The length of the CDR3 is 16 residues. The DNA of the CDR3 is TGTGCCAGCACCGGCTCCCAATTGGGGGGCTACAATGAGCAGTTCTTC. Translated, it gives CASTGSQLGGYNEQFF.